A selection of T cell receptor beta chains follows, all from one sample in a study of T cells in Graves' hyperthyroidism and ophthalmopathy. TCRdb used MiXCR to reprocess the multiplex PCR reads, holding one entry per CDR3 protein. The data hold about 400,000 distinct CDR3 sequences, with about 13% observed a single time. The sample taken for sequencing was blood. The receptors stem from a woman younger than 30 with Graves' hyperthyroidism. Both conserved end residues are part of each CDR3. D genes are given only for firm matches. Clone size is not always given. Where it is, it says once, few, many or a class for expanded clones.

cdr3_aa: CASSAAGRTLFSGELFF; cdr3_nt: TGTGCCAGCAGCGCGGCGGGCCGGACGCTGTTCTCCGGGGAGCTGTTTTTT; clone_size: few; v_call: TRBV9; d_call: NA; j_call: TRBJ2-2
cdr3_aa: CASSMGSTDTQYF; cdr3_nt: TGTGCCAGTAGTATGGGTAGCACAGATACGCAGTATTTT; clone_size: few; v_call: TRBV19; d_call: NA; j_call: TRBJ2-3
cdr3_aa: CASYHIRGETQYF; cdr3_nt: TGTGCCAGCTATCACATTCGTGGAGAGACCCAGTACTTC; clone_size: NA; v_call: TRBV7-9; d_call: NA; j_call: TRBJ2-5
cdr3_aa: CASSPSGRDGYTF; cdr3_nt: TGCGCCAGCAGCCCGAGCGGGAGGGACGGCTACACCTTC; clone_size: few; v_call: TRBV5-1; d_call: NA; j_call: TRBJ1-2
cdr3_aa: CASNLGQGTYEQYF; cdr3_nt: TGTGCCAGCAACTTGGGACAGGGAACCTACGAGCAGTACTTC; clone_size: many; v_call: TRBV2; d_call: TRBD1; j_call: TRBJ2-7
cdr3_aa: CASSPTSGLYNEQFF; cdr3_nt: TGTGCCAGCAGCCCAACTAGCGGCCTATACAATGAGCAGTTCTTC; clone_size: many; v_call: TRBV11-2; d_call: TRBD2; j_call: TRBJ2-1
cdr3_aa: CASSLLLAGAYNEQFF; cdr3_nt: TGTGCCAGCAGCCTTTTACTAGCGGGTGCCTACAATGAGCAGTTCTTC; clone_size: NA; v_call: TRBV3-1; d_call: TRBD2; j_call: TRBJ2-1
cdr3_aa: CASSLARTGGEDTQYF; cdr3_nt: TGTGCCAGCAGCCTGGCGCGGACAGGGGGCGAAGATACGCAGTATTTT; clone_size: many; v_call: TRBV27; d_call: TRBD1; j_call: TRBJ2-3
cdr3_aa: CASTWGQYSNQPQHF; cdr3_nt: TGTGCCAGTACCTGGGGACAGTATAGCAATCAGCCCCAGCATTTT; clone_size: few; v_call: TRBV19; d_call: TRBD1; j_call: TRBJ1-5
cdr3_aa: CAWTTGVNTEAFF; cdr3_nt: TGTGCCTGGACTACAGGGGTGAACACTGAAGCTTTCTTT; clone_size: many; v_call: TRBV30; d_call: TRBD1; j_call: TRBJ1-1
cdr3_aa: CASTDRMSNYGYTF; cdr3_nt: TGTGCCAGCACAGATAGGATGTCTAACTATGGCTACACCTTC; clone_size: NA; v_call: TRBV28; d_call: NA; j_call: TRBJ1-2
cdr3_aa: CASSLRPQQANTGELFF; cdr3_nt: TGTGCCAGCAGCCTAAGACCCCAACAGGCGAACACCGGGGAGCTGTTTTTT; clone_size: few; v_call: TRBV5-5; d_call: NA; j_call: TRBJ2-2
cdr3_aa: CASSPWTATPTDTQYF; cdr3_nt: TGTGCCAGCAGTCCCTGGACAGCCACCCCCACAGATACGCAGTATTTT; clone_size: many; v_call: TRBV6-1; d_call: NA; j_call: TRBJ2-3
cdr3_aa: CASSPAQETQYF; cdr3_nt: TGTGCCAGCTCACCCGCCCAAGAGACCCAGTACTTC; clone_size: many; v_call: TRBV18; d_call: NA; j_call: TRBJ2-5
cdr3_aa: CASRISSSYNSPLHF; cdr3_nt: TGTGCCAGCAGGATATCGAGCTCCTATAATTCACCCCTCCACTTT; clone_size: many; v_call: TRBV25-1; d_call: NA; j_call: TRBJ1-6
cdr3_aa: CASSLEASGGYNEQFF; cdr3_nt: TGTGCCAGCAGCTTAGAAGCTAGCGGGGGCTACAATGAGCAGTTCTTC; clone_size: many; v_call: TRBV11-2; d_call: TRBD2; j_call: TRBJ2-1
cdr3_aa: CSASPLQGYPGNTIYF; cdr3_nt: TGCAGTGCTAGCCCCCTACAGGGCTACCCTGGAAACACCATATATTTT; clone_size: NA; v_call: TRBV20-1; d_call: NA; j_call: TRBJ1-3
cdr3_aa: CSARPGQGSSQPQHF; cdr3_nt: TGCAGTGCTAGACCTGGACAGGGTTCGAGCCAGCCCCAGCATTTT; clone_size: NA; v_call: TRBV20-1; d_call: TRBD1; j_call: TRBJ1-5
cdr3_aa: CASTAPPGEGYEQYF; cdr3_nt: TGTGCCAGCACAGCCCCCCCAGGGGAGGGGTACGAGCAGTACTTC; clone_size: few; v_call: TRBV25-1; d_call: NA; j_call: TRBJ2-7
cdr3_aa: CSAKIPPGQGYTGELFF; cdr3_nt: TGCAGTGCTAAAATACCTCCGGGACAGGGGTACACCGGGGAGCTGTTTTTT; clone_size: many; v_call: TRBV20-1; d_call: TRBD1; j_call: TRBJ2-2
cdr3_aa: CASSSYPLRYNEQFF; cdr3_nt: TGTGCCAGCAGCTCCTACCCTCTGAGGTACAATGAGCAGTTCTTC; clone_size: NA; v_call: TRBV27; d_call: NA; j_call: TRBJ2-1
cdr3_aa: CSAPPRGGNQPQHF; cdr3_nt: TGCAGTGCCCCACCCAGGGGGGGTAATCAGCCCCAGCATTTT; clone_size: NA; v_call: TRBV20-1; d_call: TRBD1; j_call: TRBJ1-5
cdr3_aa: CASTRRTDRVNQPQHF; cdr3_nt: TGTGCCAGTACTCGCCGGACGGACAGGGTCAATCAGCCCCAGCATTTT; clone_size: NA; v_call: TRBV19; d_call: TRBD1; j_call: TRBJ1-5
cdr3_aa: CASIDGTGPYEQYF; cdr3_nt: TGTGCCAGCATCGACGGGACAGGGCCCTACGAGCAGTACTTC; clone_size: many; v_call: TRBV6-1; d_call: TRBD1; j_call: TRBJ2-7
cdr3_aa: CASTPLDRLTEAFF; cdr3_nt: TGTGCCAGCACCCCTTTGGATCGGCTGACTGAAGCTTTCTTT; clone_size: NA; v_call: TRBV6-2/TRBV6-3; d_call: NA; j_call: TRBJ1-1
cdr3_aa: CATSRDRDRTYF; cdr3_nt: TGTGCCACCAGCAGAGATCGGGACCGTACGTATTTT; clone_size: few; v_call: TRBV15; d_call: NA; j_call: TRBJ1-5
cdr3_aa: CASSHEGGREKLFF; cdr3_nt: TGCGCCAGCAGCCACGAGGGAGGGCGTGAAAAACTGTTTTTT; clone_size: few; v_call: TRBV4-3; d_call: NA; j_call: TRBJ1-4
cdr3_aa: CSAPWRSGVNEQYF; cdr3_nt: TGCAGTGCTCCTTGGAGGAGCGGAGTCAACGAGCAGTACTTC; clone_size: many; v_call: TRBV20-1; d_call: NA; j_call: TRBJ2-7
cdr3_aa: CASSSQKSREQYF; cdr3_nt: TGTGCCAGCAGCTCCCAGAAATCCCGCGAGCAGTACTTC; clone_size: NA; v_call: TRBV7-2; d_call: NA; j_call: TRBJ2-7
cdr3_aa: CASLYEQYF; cdr3_nt: TGTGCCAGCCTATACGAGCAGTACTTC; clone_size: many; v_call: TRBV6-1; d_call: NA; j_call: TRBJ2-7
cdr3_aa: CASIRTTTGTGRVPFF; cdr3_nt: TGTGCCAGCATAAGGACTACAACGGGGACAGGAAGAGTTCCGTTTTTT; clone_size: NA; v_call: TRBV2; d_call: TRBD1; j_call: TRBJ1-4
cdr3_aa: CASSRTLVIYNEQFF; cdr3_nt: TGTGCCAGCAGTCGGACACTAGTTATCTACAATGAGCAGTTCTTC; clone_size: many; v_call: TRBV12-3/TRBV12-4; d_call: NA; j_call: TRBJ2-1
cdr3_aa: CASRPYGTSRNEQFF; cdr3_nt: TGCGCCAGCAGACCCTACGGGACTAGCAGGAATGAGCAGTTCTTC; clone_size: many; v_call: TRBV4-1; d_call: TRBD2; j_call: TRBJ2-1
cdr3_aa: CASRTSGGAGNEQFF; cdr3_nt: TGTGCCAGCAGGACTAGCGGGGGGGCGGGGAATGAGCAGTTCTTC; clone_size: many; v_call: TRBV6-2/TRBV6-3; d_call: TRBD2; j_call: TRBJ2-1
cdr3_aa: CASSQMPNDWDYTF; cdr3_nt: TGTGCCAGCAGCCAAATGCCCAACGACTGGGACTACACCTTC; clone_size: many; v_call: TRBV3-1; d_call: NA; j_call: TRBJ1-2
cdr3_aa: CASSATGLTEKLFF; cdr3_nt: TGTGCCAGCAGTGCGACAGGTCTTACTGAAAAACTGTTTTTT; clone_size: NA; v_call: TRBV3-1; d_call: NA; j_call: TRBJ1-4
cdr3_aa: CASSESHKRETQYF; cdr3_nt: TGTGCCAGCAGTGAATCTCACAAACGGGAGACCCAGTACTTC; clone_size: NA; v_call: TRBV6-1; d_call: NA; j_call: TRBJ2-5